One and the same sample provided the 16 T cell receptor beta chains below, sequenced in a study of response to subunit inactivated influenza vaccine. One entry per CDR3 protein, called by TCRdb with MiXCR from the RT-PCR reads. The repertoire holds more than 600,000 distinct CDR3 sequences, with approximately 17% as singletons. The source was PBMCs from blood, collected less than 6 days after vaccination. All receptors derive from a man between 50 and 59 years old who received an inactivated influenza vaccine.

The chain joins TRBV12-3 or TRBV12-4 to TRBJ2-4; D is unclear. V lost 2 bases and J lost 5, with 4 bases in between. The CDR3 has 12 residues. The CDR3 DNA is TGTGCCAGCAGTTTACTAGAAAACATTCAGTACTTC. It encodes CASSLLENIQYF.

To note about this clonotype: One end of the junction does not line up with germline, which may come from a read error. CDR3 amino acids: CSARDSGRMESF. The CDR3, as DNA: TGCAGTGCTAGGGATAGCGGGCGGATGGAGTCCTTC. V usage is TRBV20-1 and J usage is TRBJ2-1, with 7 bases identical to TRBD2. Germline loops: CDR1 DFQATT, CDR2 SNEGSKA (reference sequence). This CDR3 is 12 amino acids long.

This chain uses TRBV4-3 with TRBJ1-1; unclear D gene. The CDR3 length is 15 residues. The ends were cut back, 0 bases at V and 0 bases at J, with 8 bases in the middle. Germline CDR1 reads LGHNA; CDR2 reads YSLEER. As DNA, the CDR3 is TGCGCCAGCAGCCAAGATCGACACCTGAACACTGAAGCTTTCTTT. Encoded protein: CASSQDRHLNTEAFF.

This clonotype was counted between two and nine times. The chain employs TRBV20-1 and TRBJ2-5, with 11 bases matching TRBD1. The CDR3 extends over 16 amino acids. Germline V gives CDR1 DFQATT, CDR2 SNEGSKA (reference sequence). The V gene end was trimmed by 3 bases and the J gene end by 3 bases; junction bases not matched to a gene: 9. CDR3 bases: TGCAGTGCTAGCCGGTTTTGGGACAGGGGGAAAGAGACCCAGTACTTC. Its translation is CSASRFWDRGKETQYF.

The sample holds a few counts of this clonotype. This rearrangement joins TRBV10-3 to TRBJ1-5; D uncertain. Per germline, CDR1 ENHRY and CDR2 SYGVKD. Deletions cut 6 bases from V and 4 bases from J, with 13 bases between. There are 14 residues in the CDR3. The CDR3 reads CAIRDGEGNQPQHF. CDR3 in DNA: TGTGCCATCAGGGACGGGGAGGGAAATCAGCCCCAGCATTTT.

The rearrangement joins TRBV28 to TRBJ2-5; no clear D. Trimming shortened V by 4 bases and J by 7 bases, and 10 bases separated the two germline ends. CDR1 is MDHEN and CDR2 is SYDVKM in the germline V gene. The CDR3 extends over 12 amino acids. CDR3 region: CASSSILGTQYF. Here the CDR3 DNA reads TGTGCCAGCAGTTCCATTCTCGGGACCCAGTACTTC.

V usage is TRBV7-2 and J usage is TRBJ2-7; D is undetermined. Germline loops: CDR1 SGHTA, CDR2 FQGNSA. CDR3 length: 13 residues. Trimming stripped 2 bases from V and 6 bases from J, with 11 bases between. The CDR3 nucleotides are TGTGCCAGCAGCTTATTGAGCCCACCCGAGCAGTACTTC. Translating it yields CASSLLSPPEQYF.

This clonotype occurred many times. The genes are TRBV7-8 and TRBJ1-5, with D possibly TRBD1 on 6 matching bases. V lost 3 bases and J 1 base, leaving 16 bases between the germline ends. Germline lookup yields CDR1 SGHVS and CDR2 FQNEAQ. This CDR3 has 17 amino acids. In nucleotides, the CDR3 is TGTGCCAGCAGCTTTAGCTACAGGGAAGTGAGCAATCAGCCCCAGCATTTT. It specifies CASSFSYREVSNQPQHF.

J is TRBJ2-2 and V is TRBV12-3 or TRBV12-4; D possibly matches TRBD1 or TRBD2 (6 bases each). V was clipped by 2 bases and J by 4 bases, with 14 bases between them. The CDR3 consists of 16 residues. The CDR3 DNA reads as TGTGCCAGCAGTTTAAGGGGGGCGAGGTTCACCGGGGAGCTGTTTTTT. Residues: CASSLRGARFTGELFF.

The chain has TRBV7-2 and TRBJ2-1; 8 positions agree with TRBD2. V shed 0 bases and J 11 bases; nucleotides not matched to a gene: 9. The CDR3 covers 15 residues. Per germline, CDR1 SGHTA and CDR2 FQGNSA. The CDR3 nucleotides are TGTGCCAGCAGCTTAGCGGCGGGGGGCGGGAGGCAGCAGTTCTTC. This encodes CASSLAAGGGRQQFF. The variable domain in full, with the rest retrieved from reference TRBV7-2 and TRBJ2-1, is GAGVSQSPSNKVTEKGKDVELRCDPISGHTALYWYRQSLGQGLEFLIYFQGNSAPDKSGLPSDRFSAERTGGSVSTLTIQRTQQEDSAVYLCASSLAAGGGRQQFFGPGTRLTVL.

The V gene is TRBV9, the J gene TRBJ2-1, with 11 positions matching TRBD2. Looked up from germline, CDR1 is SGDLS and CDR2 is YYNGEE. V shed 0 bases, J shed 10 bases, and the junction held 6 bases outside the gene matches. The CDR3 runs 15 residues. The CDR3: CASSVVLAGGSEQFF. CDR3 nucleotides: TGTGCCAGCAGCGTAGTTCTAGCGGGGGGTTCAGAGCAGTTCTTC.

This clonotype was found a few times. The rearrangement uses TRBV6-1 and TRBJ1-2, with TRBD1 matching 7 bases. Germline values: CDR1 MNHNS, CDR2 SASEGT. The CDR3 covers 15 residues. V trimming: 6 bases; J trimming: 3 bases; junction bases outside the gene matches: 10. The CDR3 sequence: CASSPGTAGYYGYTF. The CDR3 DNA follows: TGTGCCAGCAGCCCAGGGACAGCAGGATACTATGGCTACACCTTC.

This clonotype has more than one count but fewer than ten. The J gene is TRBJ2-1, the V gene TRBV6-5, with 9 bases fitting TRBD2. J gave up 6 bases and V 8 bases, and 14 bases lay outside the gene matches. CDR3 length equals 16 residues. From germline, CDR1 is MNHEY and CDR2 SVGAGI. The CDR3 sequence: CASGWASGDPINEQFF. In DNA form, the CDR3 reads TGTGCCAGCGGTTGGGCTAGCGGGGACCCCATCAATGAGCAGTTCTTC.

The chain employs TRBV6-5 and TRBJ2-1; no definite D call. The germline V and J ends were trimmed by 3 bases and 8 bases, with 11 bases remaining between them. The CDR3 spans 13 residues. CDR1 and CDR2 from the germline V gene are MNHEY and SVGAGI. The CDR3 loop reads CASSYFRGYEQFF. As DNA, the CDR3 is TGTGCCAGCAGTTATTTTCGTGGCTATGAGCAGTTCTTC.

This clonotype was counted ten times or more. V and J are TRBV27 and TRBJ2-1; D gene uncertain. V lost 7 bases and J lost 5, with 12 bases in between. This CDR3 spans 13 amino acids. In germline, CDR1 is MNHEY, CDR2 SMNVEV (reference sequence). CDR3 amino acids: CASTSTRNNEQFF. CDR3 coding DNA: TGTGCCAGCACTTCCACCAGAAACAATGAGCAGTTCTTC.

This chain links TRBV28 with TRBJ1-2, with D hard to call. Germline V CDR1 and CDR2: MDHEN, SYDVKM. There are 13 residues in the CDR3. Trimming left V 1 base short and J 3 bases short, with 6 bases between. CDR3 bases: TGTGCCAGCAGTTTATCGTTAGACTATGGCTACACCTTC. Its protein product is CASSLSLDYGYTF.